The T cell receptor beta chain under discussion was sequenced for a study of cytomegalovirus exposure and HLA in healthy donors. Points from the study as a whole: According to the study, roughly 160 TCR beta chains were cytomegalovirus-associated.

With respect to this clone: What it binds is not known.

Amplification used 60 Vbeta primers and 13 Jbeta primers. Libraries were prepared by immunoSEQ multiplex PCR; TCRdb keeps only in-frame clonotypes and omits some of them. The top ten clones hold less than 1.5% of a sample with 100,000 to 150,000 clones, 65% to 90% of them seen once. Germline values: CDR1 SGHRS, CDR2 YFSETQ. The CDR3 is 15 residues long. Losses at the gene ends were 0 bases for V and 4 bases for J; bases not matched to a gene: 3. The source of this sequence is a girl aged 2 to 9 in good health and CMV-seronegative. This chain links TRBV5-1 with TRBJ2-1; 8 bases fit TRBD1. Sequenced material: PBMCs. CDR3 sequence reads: CASSLVTGGYNEQFF. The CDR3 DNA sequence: TGCGCCAGCAGCTTGGTAACAGGGGGGTACAATGAGCAGTTCTTC. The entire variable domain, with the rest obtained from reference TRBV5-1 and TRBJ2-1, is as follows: KAGVTQTPRYLIKTRGQQVTLSCSPISGHRSVSWYQQTPGQGLQFLFEYFSETQRNKGNFPGRFSGRQFSNSRSEMNVSTLELGDSALYLCASSLVTGGYNEQFFGPGTRLTVL.